The rows below give T cell receptor beta chains drawn from one sample of a study of T cell changes during pregnancy in multiple sclerosis. The data were produced by immunoSEQ multiplex PCR, yet TCRdb's version contains in-frame clones alone and is incomplete. The sample has 50,000 to 65,000 clones, 80% to 95% seen once. This specimen was peripheral blood, taken in the third trimester of pregnancy. All receptors come from a female donor in good health, enrolled as a control in a pregnancy study. CDR3s leave out the opening cysteine and the closing phenylalanine or tryptophan.

v_gene,CDR3aa
TRBV7-2,ASSLGVAGELF
TRBV30,AWGGGTNTEAF
TRBV6-4,ASSNGQIAGRPLH
TRBV21-1,ASRADSYEQY
TRBV18,ASSLREETQY
TRBV5-6,ASSFVSGGASDTQY
TRBV18,ASSPTGVSFEQY
TRBV30,AWNPGGHTIY
TRBV27,ASSVRDREVDTQY
TRBV19,ASSIDWPGEQF
TRBV2,ASTQRGKNEKLF
TRBV11-3,ASSQADSGNTIY
TRBV28,ASSLAGLTDTQY
TRBV30,AWSPGGSYNSPLH
TRBV5-1,ASSLGQGSYGYT
TRBV9,ASSPGQGGYYEQY
TRBV6-5,ASSYYGVANTGELF
TRBV29-1,SVATGSNWETQY
TRBV10-2,ASSEWQGAGELF
TRBV5-4,ASSRQRDSPEAF
TRBV11-2,ASSSRLAGYEQY
TRBV6-1,ASSAGGNQPQH
TRBV6-5,ASSYSKGQNQPQH
TRBV6-1,ASIGGSGGDYGYT
TRBV7-9,ASSLLRGEQY
TRBV19,ASSRLASRAKNTEAF
TRBV11-3,ASSPGQNQETQY
TRBV29-1,SVEDRAGGTARETQY
TRBV15,ATSKIGPGGNEKLF
TRBV7-9,ASSLAQTSGTDTQY
TRBV6-6,ASSYDRVRDTEAF
TRBV18,ASSLTFEAF
TRBV6-6,ASSYSGPEGEQF
TRBV25-1,ASSEVVETQY
TRBV19,ASSQLAGFYEQY
TRBV11-2,ASSLDRGYEQY
TRBV5-4,ASSRLAGGLQETQY